This T cell receptor beta chain was recovered during a study of cytomegalovirus exposure and HLA in healthy donors. The CDR3 length is 11 residues. Per the germline V gene, CDR1 is SEHNR and CDR2 is FQNEAQ (reference sequence). This clone was picked up a small number of times. Its ends do not fully match the called genes, so a read error is possible. Primers included in the PCR were 60 Vbeta and 13 Jbeta primers. TCRdb keeps only in-frame clones here, not all; method: immunoSEQ multiplex PCR. The sample has approximately 190,000 clones, around 86% seen once; the top ten hold approximately 0.8%. This sequence joins TRBV7-9 and TRBJ2-5; D gene uncertain. The sequenced sample consisted of PBMCs. This sequence was found in a woman aged 18-30 years in good health and CMV-seronegative. This CDR3 reads CSSSFLETQYF. CDR3 bases: TGTTCCAGCAGCTTCCTAGAGACCCAGTACTTC. Full variable domain (remainder filled in from reference TRBV7-9 and TRBJ2-5): DTGVSQNPRHKITKRGQNVTFRCDPISEHNRLYWYRQTLGQGPEFLTYFQNEAQLEKSRLLSDRFSAERPKGSFSTLEIQRTEQGDSAMYLCSSSFLETQYFGPGTRLLVL.